One T cell receptor beta chain is described in this entry. The data are from a study of T cells in tuberculosis. The length of the CDR3 is 12 residues. The germline V and J ends were trimmed by 4 bases and 2 bases, with 4 bases remaining between them. Germline CDR1 is SGHTA and CDR2 is FQGNSA. TCRdb's copy holds only in-frame clones and misses some; the assay was immunoSEQ multiplex PCR. The sample holds thousands of clones, approximately 95% seen once. This receptor was identified in an adult with tuberculosis. The sequenced sample consisted of PBMCs. The chain has TRBV7-2 and TRBJ2-3; no firm D call. CDR3 DNA: TGTGCCAGCAGCTCTCCCACAGATACGCAGTATTTT. This gives the protein CASSSPTDTQYF. The whole variable domain, remainder taken from reference TRBV7-2 and TRBJ2-3, is GAGVSQSPSNKVTEKGKDVELRCDPISGHTALYWYRQSLGQGLEFLIYFQGNSAPDKSGLPSDRFSAERTGGSVSTLTIQRTQQEDSAVYLCASSSPTDTQYFGPGTRLTVL.